This TCR beta chain was identified during a study of blood T cell repertoires in COVID-19. Study at large: The United States, Italy and Spain provided the acute and convalescent COVID-19 samples.

Per the study methods: Cell counts per sample came from amplifying reference gene primers. Repertoires were generated with immunoSEQ multiplex PCR, while TCRdb's copy carries only in-frame clones and drops some. The DNA gave D and trimming, while V, J and clone size come from that table. The sample has 150,000 to 200,000 clones, roughly 90% seen once. Sequencing input: peripheral blood. The sequence was collected from a man between 50 and 59 years old with acute or convalescent COVID-19.

The CDR3 sequence: CASSSFPDYEQYV. The CDR3 region has the DNA TGTGCCAGCAGCAGTTTTCCAGACTACGAGCAGTACGTC. The chain has TRBV21-1 and TRBJ2-7; TRBD1, the table's D call, lacks a check against the DNA. TRBV21-1 is an annotated pseudogene. This CDR3 has 13 residues.